Sequencing of this TCR beta chain was carried out in a study of cytomegalovirus exposure and HLA in healthy donors. Study-wide context: Among the approximately 400 genotyped donors, around 81% were placed in the Caucasian-associated ancestry cluster. Findings and limits, study-wide: More than 15,000 TCR beta sequences were associated with HLA alleles at 0.05 false discovery rate in a later analysis.

In regard to this clone: Its antigen is currently unknown.

The CDR3 consists of 15 residues. Unmatched junction bases numbered 6, after V lost 4 bases and J lost 1 base. Germline V gene lookup returns CDR1 SGHRS and CDR2 YFSETQ. With 60 Vbeta and 13 Jbeta primers, the PCR was carried out. TCRdb keeps only in-frame clones here, not all; method: immunoSEQ multiplex PCR. Among approximately 54,000 clones listed, about four fifths were seen once. When sampled, the donors appeared nominally healthy, though they likely had unrecorded immune exposures. This sequence originates from a woman younger than 35 in good health and CMV-seronegative. Source material: PBMCs. The chain combines TRBV5-1 with TRBJ2-3; 7 positions match TRBD1. CDR3 in amino acids: CASSTGQYRTDTQYF. The CDR3 region has the DNA TGCGCCAGCAGCACGGGACAGTACCGCACAGATACGCAGTATTTT.